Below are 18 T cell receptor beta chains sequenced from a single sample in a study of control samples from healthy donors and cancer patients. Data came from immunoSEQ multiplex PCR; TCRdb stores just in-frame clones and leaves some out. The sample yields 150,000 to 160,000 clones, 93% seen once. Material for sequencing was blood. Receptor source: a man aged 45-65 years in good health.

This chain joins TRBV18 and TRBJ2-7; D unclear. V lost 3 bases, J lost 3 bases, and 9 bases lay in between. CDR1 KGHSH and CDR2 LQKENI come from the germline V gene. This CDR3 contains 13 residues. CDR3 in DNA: TGTGCCAGCTCACCTTCACAGAGCTACGAGCAGTACTTC. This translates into CASSPSQSYEQYF. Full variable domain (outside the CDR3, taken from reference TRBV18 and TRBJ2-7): NAGVMQNPRHLVRRRGQEARLRCSPMKGHSHVYWYRQLPEEGLKFMVYLQKENIIDESGMPKERFSAEFPKEGPSILRIQQVVRGDSAAYFCASSPSQSYEQYFGPGTRLTVT.

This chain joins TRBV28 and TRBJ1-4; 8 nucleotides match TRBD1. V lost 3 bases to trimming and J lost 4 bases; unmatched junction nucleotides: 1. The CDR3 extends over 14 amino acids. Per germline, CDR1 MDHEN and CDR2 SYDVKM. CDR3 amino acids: CASSLDRDNEKLFF. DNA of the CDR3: TGTGCCAGCAGTTTGGACAGGGATAATGAAAAACTGTTTTTT.

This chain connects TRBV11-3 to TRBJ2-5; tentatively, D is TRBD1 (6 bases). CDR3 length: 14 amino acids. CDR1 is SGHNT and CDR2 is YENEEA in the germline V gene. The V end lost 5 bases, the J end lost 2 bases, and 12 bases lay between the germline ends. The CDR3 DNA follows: TGTGCCAGCAGCACTCGACAGGATCAAGAGACCCAGTACTTC. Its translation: CASSTRQDQETQYF.

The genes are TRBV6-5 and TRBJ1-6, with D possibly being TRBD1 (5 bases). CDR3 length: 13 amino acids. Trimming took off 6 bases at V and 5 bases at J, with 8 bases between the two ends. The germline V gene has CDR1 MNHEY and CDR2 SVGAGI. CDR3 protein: CASRTDNNSPLHF. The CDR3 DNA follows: TGTGCCAGCAGGACGGACAATAATTCACCCCTCCACTTT.

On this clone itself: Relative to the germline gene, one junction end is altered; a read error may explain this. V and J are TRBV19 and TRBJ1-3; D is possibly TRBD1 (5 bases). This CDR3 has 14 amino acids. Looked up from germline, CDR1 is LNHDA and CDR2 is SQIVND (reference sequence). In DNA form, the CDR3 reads TGTGCCAGTACGGTGGGACTCTCTCGAAACACCATATATTTT. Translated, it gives CASTVGLSRNTIYF.

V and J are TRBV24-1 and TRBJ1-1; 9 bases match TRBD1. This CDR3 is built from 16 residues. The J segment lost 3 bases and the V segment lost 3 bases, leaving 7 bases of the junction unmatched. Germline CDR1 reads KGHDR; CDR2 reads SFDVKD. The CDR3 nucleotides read TGTGCCACCAGTGATCCATCGACAGGGGGAGACACTGAAGCTTTCTTT. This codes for CATSDPSTGGDTEAFF.

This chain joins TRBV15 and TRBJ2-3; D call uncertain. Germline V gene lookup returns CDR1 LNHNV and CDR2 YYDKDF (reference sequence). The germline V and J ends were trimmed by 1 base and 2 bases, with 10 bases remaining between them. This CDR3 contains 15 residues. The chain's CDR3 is CATSRVGSPTDTQYF. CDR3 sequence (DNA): TGTGCCACCAGCAGAGTCGGCAGCCCCACAGATACGCAGTATTTT.

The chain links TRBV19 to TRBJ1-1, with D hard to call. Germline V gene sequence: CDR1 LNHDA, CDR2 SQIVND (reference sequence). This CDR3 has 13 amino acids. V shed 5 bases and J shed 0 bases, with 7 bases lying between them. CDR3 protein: CASSFNMNTEAFF. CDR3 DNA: TGTGCCAGTAGTTTCAACATGAACACTGAAGCTTTCTTT.

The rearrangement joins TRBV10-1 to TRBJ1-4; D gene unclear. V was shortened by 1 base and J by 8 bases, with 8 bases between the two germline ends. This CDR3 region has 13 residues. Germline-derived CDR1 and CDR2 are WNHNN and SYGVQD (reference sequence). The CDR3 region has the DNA TGCGCCAGCAGTGAGTTGGGGAAGGAAAAACTGTTTTTT. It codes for CASSELGKEKLFF.

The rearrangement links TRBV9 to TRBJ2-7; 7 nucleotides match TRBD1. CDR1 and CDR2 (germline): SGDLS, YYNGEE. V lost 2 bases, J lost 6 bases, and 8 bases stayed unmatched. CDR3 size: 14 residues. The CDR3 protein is CASSVRRQGSEQYF. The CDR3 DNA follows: TGTGCCAGCAGCGTCAGACGACAGGGCAGCGAGCAGTACTTC.

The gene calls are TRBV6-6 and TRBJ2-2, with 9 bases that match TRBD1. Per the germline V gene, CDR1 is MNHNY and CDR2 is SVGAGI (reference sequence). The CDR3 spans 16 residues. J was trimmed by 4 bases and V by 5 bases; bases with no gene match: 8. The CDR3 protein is CASSHRGQRGTGELFF. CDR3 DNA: TGTGCCAGCAGTCACAGGGGGCAGAGGGGCACCGGGGAGCTGTTTTTT.

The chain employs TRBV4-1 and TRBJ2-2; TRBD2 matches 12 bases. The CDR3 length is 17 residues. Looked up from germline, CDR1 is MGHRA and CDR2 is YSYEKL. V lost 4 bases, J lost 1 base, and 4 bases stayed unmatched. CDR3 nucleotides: TGCGCCAGCAGCCGCCTGGGACTAGCGGGGAACACCGGGGAGCTGTTTTTT. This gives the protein CASSRLGLAGNTGELFF.

This CDR3 reads CASSLLSSYEQYF. The CDR3 DNA follows: TGTGCCAGCAGCTTACTTAGCTCCTACGAGCAGTACTTC. The V gene is TRBV13, the J gene TRBJ2-7; the D is unclear. The V and J ends lost 2 bases and 0 bases respectively, with 5 bases between them. This CDR3 has 13 amino acids. The V gene's germline CDR1 is PRHDT and CDR2 FYEKMQ (reference sequence).

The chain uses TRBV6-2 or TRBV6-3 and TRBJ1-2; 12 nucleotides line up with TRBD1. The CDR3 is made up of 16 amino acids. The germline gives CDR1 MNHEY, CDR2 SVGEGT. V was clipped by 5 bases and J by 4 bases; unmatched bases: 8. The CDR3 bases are TGTGCCAGCAGTCTCCGGGACAGGGGGCTTGGCTATGGCTACACCTTC. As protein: CASSLRDRGLGYGYTF.

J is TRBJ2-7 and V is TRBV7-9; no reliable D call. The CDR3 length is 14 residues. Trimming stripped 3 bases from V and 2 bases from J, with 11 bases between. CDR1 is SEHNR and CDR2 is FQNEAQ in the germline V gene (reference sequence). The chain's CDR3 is CASSFSRVPYEQYF. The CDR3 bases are TGTGCCAGCAGCTTCAGCCGGGTACCCTACGAGCAGTACTTC.

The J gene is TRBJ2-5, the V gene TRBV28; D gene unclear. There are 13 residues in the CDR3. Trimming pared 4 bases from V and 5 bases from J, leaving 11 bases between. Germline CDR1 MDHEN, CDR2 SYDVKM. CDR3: CASSSRSGETQYF. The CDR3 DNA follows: TGTGCCAGCAGTTCCCGATCTGGGGAGACCCAGTACTTC.

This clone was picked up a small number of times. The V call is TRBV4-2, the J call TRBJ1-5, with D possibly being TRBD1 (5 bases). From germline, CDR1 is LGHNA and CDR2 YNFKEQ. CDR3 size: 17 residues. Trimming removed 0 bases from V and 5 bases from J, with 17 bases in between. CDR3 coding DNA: TGTGCCAGCAGCCAAGAAGGGGTAGCGAGTCGATATCAGCCCCAGCATTTT. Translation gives CASSQEGVASRYQPQHF.

CDR3 in DNA: TGTGCCAGCAGTTTCGGAGCCAGACAGGGAGAAAAACTGTTTTTT. Translated: CASSFGARQGEKLFF. V is TRBV28 and J is TRBJ1-4, with TRBD1 identical over 7 bases. V shed 3 bases, J shed 8 bases, and the junction held 9 bases outside the gene matches. CDR3 length: 15 residues. Germline-derived CDR1 and CDR2 are MDHEN and SYDVKM.